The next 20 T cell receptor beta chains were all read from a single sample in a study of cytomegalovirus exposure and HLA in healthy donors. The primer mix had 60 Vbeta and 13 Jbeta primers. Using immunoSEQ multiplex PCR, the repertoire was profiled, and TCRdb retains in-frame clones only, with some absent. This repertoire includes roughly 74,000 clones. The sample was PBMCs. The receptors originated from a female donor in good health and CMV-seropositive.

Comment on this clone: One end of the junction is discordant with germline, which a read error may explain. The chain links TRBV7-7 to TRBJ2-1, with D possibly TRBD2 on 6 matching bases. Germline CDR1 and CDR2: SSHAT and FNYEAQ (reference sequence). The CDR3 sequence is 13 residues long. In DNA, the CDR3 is TGTGCTAGCAGCTTAGCGGAGGCAGCAGAGCAGTTCTTC. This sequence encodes CASSLAEAAEQFF.

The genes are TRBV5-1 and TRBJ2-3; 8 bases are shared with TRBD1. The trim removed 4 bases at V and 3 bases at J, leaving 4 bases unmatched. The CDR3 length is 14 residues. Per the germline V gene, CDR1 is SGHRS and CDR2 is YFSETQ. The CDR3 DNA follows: TGCGCCAGCAGCCGGACAGGGACGACAGATACGCAGTATTTT. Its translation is CASSRTGTTDTQYF.

The CDR3 coding sequence is TGTGCCAGCAGTTTCCTGATGGGAGGGCCCTACGAGCAGTACTTC. It encodes CASSFLMGGPYEQYF. The J gene is TRBJ2-7, the V gene TRBV27, with 7 bases fitting TRBD2. Germline V gives CDR1 MNHEY, CDR2 SMNVEV (reference sequence). The CDR3 is 15 residues long. Unmatched junction bases numbered 7, after V lost 3 bases and J lost 2 bases.

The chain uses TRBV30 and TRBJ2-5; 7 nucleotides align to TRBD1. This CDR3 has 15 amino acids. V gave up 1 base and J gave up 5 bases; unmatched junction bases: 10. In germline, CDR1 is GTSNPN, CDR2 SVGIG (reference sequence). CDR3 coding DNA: TGTGCCTGGAGTGCGGAGAGGGGGCCACGGGAGACCCAGTACTTC. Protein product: CAWSAERGPRETQYF.

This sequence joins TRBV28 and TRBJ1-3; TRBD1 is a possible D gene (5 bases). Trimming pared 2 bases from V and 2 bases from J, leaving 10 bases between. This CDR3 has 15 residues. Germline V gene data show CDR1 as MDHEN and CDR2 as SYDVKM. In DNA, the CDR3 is TGTGCCAGCAGTTTACAGGGTTCCCCTGGAAACACCATATATTTT. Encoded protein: CASSLQGSPGNTIYF. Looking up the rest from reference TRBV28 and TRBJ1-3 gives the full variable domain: DVKVTQSSRYLVKRTGEKVFLECVQDMDHENMFWYRQDPGLGLRLIYFSYDVKMKEKGDIPEGYSVSREKKERFSLILESASTNQTSMYLCASSLQGSPGNTIYFGEGSWLTVV.

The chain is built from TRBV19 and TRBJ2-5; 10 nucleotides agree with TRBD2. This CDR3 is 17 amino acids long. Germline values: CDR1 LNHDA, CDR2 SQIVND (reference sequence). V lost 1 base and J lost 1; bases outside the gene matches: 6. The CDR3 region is CASSIGPSGRIQETQYF. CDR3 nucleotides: TGTGCCAGTAGTATAGGGCCTAGCGGGAGAATCCAAGAGACCCAGTACTTC.

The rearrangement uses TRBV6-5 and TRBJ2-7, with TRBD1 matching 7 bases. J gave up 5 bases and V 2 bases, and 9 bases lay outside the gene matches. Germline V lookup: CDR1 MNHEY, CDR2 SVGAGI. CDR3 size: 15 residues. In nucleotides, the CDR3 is TGTGCCAGCAGTTACGTGGCCACAGGGGCCCACGAGCAGTACTTC. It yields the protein CASSYVATGAHEQYF.

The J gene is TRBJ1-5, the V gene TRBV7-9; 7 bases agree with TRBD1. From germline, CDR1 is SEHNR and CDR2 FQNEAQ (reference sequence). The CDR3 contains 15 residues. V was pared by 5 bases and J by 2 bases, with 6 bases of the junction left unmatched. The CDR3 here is CASSRTGTGNQPQHF. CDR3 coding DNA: TGTGCCAGCAGCCGAACCGGGACAGGCAATCAGCCCCAGCATTTT.

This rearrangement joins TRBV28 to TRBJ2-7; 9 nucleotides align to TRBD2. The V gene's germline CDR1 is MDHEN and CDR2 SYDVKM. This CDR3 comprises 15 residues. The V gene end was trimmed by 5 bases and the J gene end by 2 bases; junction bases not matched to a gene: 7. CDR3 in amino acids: CASSPRAGGPYEQYF. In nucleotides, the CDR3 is TGTGCCAGCAGTCCAAGAGCGGGAGGTCCCTACGAGCAGTACTTC.

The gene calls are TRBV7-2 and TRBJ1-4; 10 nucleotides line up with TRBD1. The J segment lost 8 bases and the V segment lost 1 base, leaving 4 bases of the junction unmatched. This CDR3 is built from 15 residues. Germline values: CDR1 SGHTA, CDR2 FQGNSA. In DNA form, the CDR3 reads TGTGCCAGCAGCTTAGACCGGGACAGGGGCGAAAAACTGTTTTTT. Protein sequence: CASSLDRDRGEKLFF.

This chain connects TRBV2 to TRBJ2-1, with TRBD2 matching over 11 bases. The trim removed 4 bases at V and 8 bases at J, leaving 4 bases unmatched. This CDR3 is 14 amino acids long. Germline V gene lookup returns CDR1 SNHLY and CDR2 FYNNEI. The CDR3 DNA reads TGTGCCAGCAGTGGTCTAGCGGGGGGCGATGAGCAGTTCTTC. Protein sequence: CASSGLAGGDEQFF.

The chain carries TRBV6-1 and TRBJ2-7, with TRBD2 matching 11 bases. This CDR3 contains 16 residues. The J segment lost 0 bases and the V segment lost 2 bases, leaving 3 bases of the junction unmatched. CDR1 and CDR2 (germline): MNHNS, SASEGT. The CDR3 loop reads CASSEYLAGGSYEQYF. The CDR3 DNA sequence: TGTGCCAGCAGTGAATATCTAGCGGGGGGCTCCTACGAGCAGTACTTC.

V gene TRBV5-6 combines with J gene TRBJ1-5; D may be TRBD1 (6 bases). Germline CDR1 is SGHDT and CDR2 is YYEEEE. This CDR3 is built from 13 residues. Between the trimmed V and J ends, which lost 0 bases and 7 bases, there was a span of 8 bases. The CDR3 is CASSLGGGQPQHF. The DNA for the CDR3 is TGTGCCAGCAGCTTGGGCGGGGGCCAGCCCCAGCATTTT.

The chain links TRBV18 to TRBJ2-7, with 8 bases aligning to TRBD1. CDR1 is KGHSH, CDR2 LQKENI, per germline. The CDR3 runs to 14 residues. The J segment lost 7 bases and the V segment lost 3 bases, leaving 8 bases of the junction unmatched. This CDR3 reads CASSPPSRGREQYF. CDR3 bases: TGTGCCAGCTCACCCCCGAGCAGGGGGCGTGAGCAGTACTTC. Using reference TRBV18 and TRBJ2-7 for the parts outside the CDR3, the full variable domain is NAGVMQNPRHLVRRRGQEARLRCSPMKGHSHVYWYRQLPEEGLKFMVYLQKENIIDESGMPKERFSAEFPKEGPSILRIQQVVRGDSAAYFCASSPPSRGREQYFGPGTRLTVT.

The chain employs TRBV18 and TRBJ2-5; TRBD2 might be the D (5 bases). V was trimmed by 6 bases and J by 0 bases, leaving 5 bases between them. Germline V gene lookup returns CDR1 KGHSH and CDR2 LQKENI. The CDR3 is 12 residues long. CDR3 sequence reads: CASSGNQETQYF. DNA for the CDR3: TGTGCCAGCTCCGGGAACCAAGAGACCCAGTACTTC. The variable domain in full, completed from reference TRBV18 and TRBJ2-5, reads NAGVMQNPRHLVRRRGQEARLRCSPMKGHSHVYWYRQLPEEGLKFMVYLQKENIIDESGMPKERFSAEFPKEGPSILRIQQVVRGDSAAYFCASSGNQETQYFGPGTRLLVL.

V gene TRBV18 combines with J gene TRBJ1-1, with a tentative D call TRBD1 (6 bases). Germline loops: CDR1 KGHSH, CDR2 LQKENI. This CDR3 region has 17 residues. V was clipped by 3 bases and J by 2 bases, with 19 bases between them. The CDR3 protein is CASSPLRTEMANTEAFF. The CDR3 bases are TGTGCCAGCTCACCGCTGAGGACAGAGATGGCTAACACTGAAGCTTTCTTT.

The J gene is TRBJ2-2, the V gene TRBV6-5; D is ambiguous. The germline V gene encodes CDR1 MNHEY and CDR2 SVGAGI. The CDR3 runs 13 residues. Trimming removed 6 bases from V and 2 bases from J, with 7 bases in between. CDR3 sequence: CASRRQNTGELFF. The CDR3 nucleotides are TGTGCCAGCAGGCGACAAAACACCGGGGAGCTGTTTTTT.

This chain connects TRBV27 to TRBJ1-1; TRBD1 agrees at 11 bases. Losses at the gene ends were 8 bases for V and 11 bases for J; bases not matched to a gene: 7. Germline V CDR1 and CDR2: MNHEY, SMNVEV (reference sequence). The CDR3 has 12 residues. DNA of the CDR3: TGTGCCAGCCGAGGGACAGGGGGAGATGCTTTCTTT. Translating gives CASRGTGGDAFF.

CDR3 sequence: CASSPRWGPYEQYF. The CDR3 nucleotides read TGTGCCAGCAGCCCCCGGTGGGGGCCCTACGAGCAGTACTTC. The rearrangement joins TRBV7-6 to TRBJ2-7, with a possible D match to TRBD1 (6 bases). The V end was cut by 5 bases, the J end by 2 bases, with 13 bases between. There are 14 residues in the CDR3. Germline CDR1 and CDR2: SGHVS and FNYEAQ. The entire variable domain, with the rest obtained from reference TRBV7-6 and TRBJ2-7, is as follows: GAGVSQSPRYKVTKRGQDVALRCDPISGHVSLYWYRQALGQGPEFLTYFNYEAQQDKSGLPNDRFSAERPEGSISTLTIQRTEQRDSAMYRCASSPRWGPYEQYFGPGTRLTVT.

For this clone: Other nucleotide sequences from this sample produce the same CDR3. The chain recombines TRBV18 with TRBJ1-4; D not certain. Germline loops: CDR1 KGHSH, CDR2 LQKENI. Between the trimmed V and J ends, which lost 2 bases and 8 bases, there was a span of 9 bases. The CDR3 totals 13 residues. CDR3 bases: TGTGCCAGCTCACCAGGGAGGAGAGAAAAACTGTTTTTT. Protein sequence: CASSPGRREKLFF.